One T cell receptor beta chain is described in this entry. This clonotype occurred many times. Which antigen it targets is not known. Per-base quality was not reported, and no clone a single base away is much larger than it. The sample is drawn from a study of CD8+CD57+ T cells in acquired aplastic anemia (dated by TCRdb to 2016 to 2019). In the study overall: On average, sorted CD4+ and CD8+ cells yielded around 3.4 ug of extracted DNA, with a range of roughly 0.19 to 27.4 ug. Healthy donor samples averaged roughly 9.9 million reads for CD4+ and 11 million to 14 million for CD8+ cells.

Genomic DNA served as template for TCR beta VDJ combination and CDR3 sequence profiling. An Illumina HiSeq 2000 was the platform used for TCR repertoire sequencing. On the authors' methods: Repertoire assessment relied on Simpson's diversity index, CDR3 size and DJ length profiles, and TRBV/TRBJ rearrangement plots. Whichever DNA sequence was most abundant in the deep sequencing data was defined as the immunodominant clone. CDR3 amino acid sequences were screened for sharing across subjects and compared with published repertoires and the VDJdb database. TCRdb ran its own pipeline on the public reads, namely fastp trimming at Q25 and MiXCR clone calling, and kept in-frame beta chains. CDR3 protein sequences are deduplicated, and each keeps its most common genes and DNA. Clone size and V and J calls follow TCRdb, not the original study. In all, the sample holds about 400,000 distinct CDR3 sequences, and just under 70% of those were seen once. 4% of the sample goes to the ten largest clones.

From cysteine to phenylalanine, the CDR3 is 13 amino acids long. The retained sequence is limited to the CDR3, 39 bases, with the frame set at the first base. Looking up the germline V gene yields CDR1 SGDLS and CDR2 YYNGEE. V is reduced by 0 bases and J by 6 bases, leaving a spacing of 8 bases between them. The full study reports these points: Between patients and healthy controls, no significant difference in CD8+ Simpson's diversity was found (P=0.060). Over 25 CD8+ CDR3 sequences were found in both patients and controls but appeared to be highly expressed in patients and within the immunodominant clones of the patients.

In this study, sorted CD4+ and CD8+ T cells from the blood of healthy subjects and of severe aplastic anemia patients had their TCR repertoires deep-sequenced. Ficoll-Paque density gradient centrifugation was used to isolate peripheral blood mononuclear cells. Before DNA extraction, CD4+ and CD8+ T cells were sorted with FACS or magnetic beads. The rearrangement combines TRBV9 with TRBJ2-3; the D gene identity is not certain. Sequences were obtained from sorted CD4+, CD8+, or CD8+CD57+ T cells (not recorded which) from PBMCs. This clonotype was obtained from a human donor in good health, serving as a control. In nucleotide form, the sequence is TGTGCCAGCAGCGTAGGATCCGTGGATACGCAGTATTTT. The resulting protein is CASSVGSVDTQYF.